These 11 T cell receptor beta chains were all obtained from the same sample, sequenced in a study of T-cell reconstitution after alpha-beta-depleted transplantation in children. Molecular barcoding with unique molecular identifiers was used for the TCRbeta library. One entry per CDR3 protein results from TCRdb running MiXCR on the PCR reads. The sample records approximately 430,000 distinct CDR3 sequences, about 17% being singletons. Here the sequenced sample was PBMCs, mostly from graft donor cells, taken 360 days after TCRalphabeta/CD19-depleted stem cell transplant. These receptor sequences come from a boy under three years old who had a stem cell transplant for Wiskott-Aldrich syndrome, so the T cells may come from the graft donor.

This clonotype was counted only a few times. This chain links TRBV4-3 with TRBJ2-7; 9 nucleotides line up with TRBD1. V lost 0 bases to trimming and J lost 0 bases; unmatched junction nucleotides: 6. CDR1 is LGHNA, CDR2 YSLEER, per germline. The CDR3 has 17 amino acids. The CDR3 loop reads CASSQDGTGKGSYEQYF. The CDR3 coding sequence is TGCGCCAGCAGCCAAGATGGGACAGGGAAAGGCTCCTACGAGCAGTACTTC.

This clonotype was seen a few times. The chain has TRBV4-1 and TRBJ2-3; 13 nucleotides agree with TRBD2. The V gene end was trimmed by 0 bases and the J gene end by 5 bases; junction bases not matched to a gene: 2. Germline loops: CDR1 MGHRA, CDR2 YSYEKL. The CDR3 loop spans 16 amino acids. CDR3 sequence: CASSQELAGGGDTQYF. Here the CDR3 DNA reads TGCGCCAGCAGCCAAGAACTAGCGGGGGGGGGAGATACGCAGTATTTT.

In DNA form, the CDR3 reads TGTGCCATCACCAGGACCCTCGGCTCCTACGAGCAGTACTTC. Its protein is CAITRTLGSYEQYF. The chain links TRBV10-3 to TRBJ2-7, with D unclear. The CDR3 has 14 residues. The germline CDR1 and CDR2 sequences are ENHRY and SYGVKD. V was trimmed by 7 bases and J by 0 bases, leaving 13 bases between them.

The CDR3 coding sequence is TGTGCCAGCAGCTTACGGTTGAAGGTGGGGAGCTCCTACGAGCAGTACTTC. It is translated as CASSLRLKVGSSYEQYF. The rearrangement uses TRBV11-2 and TRBJ2-7; maybe TRBD2 (5 bases). The V and J ends lost 2 bases and 0 bases respectively, with 17 bases between them. Germline-derived CDR1 and CDR2 are SGHAT and FQNNGV. The CDR3 contains 17 residues. Complete variable domain (other parts from reference TRBV11-2 and TRBJ2-7): EAGVAQSPRYKIIEKRQSVAFWCNPISGHATLYWYQQILGQGPKLLIQFQNNGVVDDSQLPKDRFSAERLKGVDSTLKIQPAKLEDSAVYLCASSLRLKVGSSYEQYFGPGTRLTVT.

As DNA, the CDR3 is TGCGCCAGCAGTACAGGGCGAATTAACCAGCAGTTCTTC. Translation gives CASSTGRINQQFF. This chain links TRBV10-1 with TRBJ2-1, with D maybe TRBD1 (6 bases). Germline CDR1 is WNHNN and CDR2 is SYGVQD (reference sequence). With 5 bases removed from V and 11 bases from J, the gap between germline ends came to 16 bases. The CDR3 length is 13 residues.

V and J are TRBV7-6 and TRBJ2-5, with D maybe TRBD1 (6 bases). V lost 5 bases and J lost 1, with 20 bases in between. Germline loops: CDR1 SGHVS, CDR2 FNYEAQ. The CDR3 spans 17 residues. The CDR3 protein is CASSPLPRQATQETQYF. Written as DNA, the CDR3 is TGTGCCAGCAGCCCACTTCCCCGACAGGCCACCCAAGAGACCCAGTACTTC.

The V and J genes are TRBV12-3 or TRBV12-4 and TRBJ2-7; 12 nucleotides match TRBD2. After removal of 5 bases from V and 11 bases from J, the junction contained 7 bases not matched to a gene. The CDR3 is made up of 13 amino acids. The CDR3 DNA sequence: TGTGCCAGCAGTACAAGACTAGCGGGAGAAAAGTACTTC. Encoded protein: CASSTRLAGEKYF.

In this sample, this clonotype turned up a few times. This chain uses TRBV29-1 with TRBJ2-2, with a tentative D call TRBD2 (5 bases). Germline V lookup: CDR1 SQVTM, CDR2 ANQGSEA. Trimming took off 2 bases at V and 4 bases at J, with 8 bases between the two ends. The CDR3 extends over 13 amino acids. The CDR3 nucleotides are TGCAGCGTTGAAACTAGGAGCACCGGGGAGCTGTTTTTT. Protein sequence: CSVETRSTGELFF.

A few counts support this clonotype. The chain uses TRBV11-2 and TRBJ2-3; D call uncertain. V was clipped by 5 bases and J by 8 bases, with 8 bases between them. This CDR3 region has 11 residues. Looked up from germline, CDR1 is SGHAT and CDR2 is FQNNGV. The CDR3 loop is CASSPRVTQYF. DNA of the CDR3: TGTGCCAGCAGCCCCCGAGTTACGCAGTATTTT.

This clonotype was seen only a few times. V gene TRBV4-1 combines with J gene TRBJ2-2; no reliable D call. The CDR3 runs 11 residues. The germline V and J ends were trimmed by 8 bases and 4 bases, with 5 bases remaining between them. The V gene's germline CDR1 is MGHRA and CDR2 YSYEKL. CDR3 sequence (DNA): TGCGCCAGCCACAGCACCGGGGAGCTGTTTTTT. It yields the protein CASHSTGELFF.

This chain uses TRBV4-1 with TRBJ2-2, with 9 bases identical to TRBD1. Germline CDR1 reads MGHRA; CDR2 reads YSYEKL. V shed 3 bases, J shed 1 base, and the junction held 6 bases outside the gene matches. CDR3 length equals 17 residues. CDR3 amino acids: CASSQETGGGNTGELFF. CDR3 in DNA: TGCGCCAGCAGCCAGGAAACAGGGGGCGGGAACACCGGGGAGCTGTTTTTT.